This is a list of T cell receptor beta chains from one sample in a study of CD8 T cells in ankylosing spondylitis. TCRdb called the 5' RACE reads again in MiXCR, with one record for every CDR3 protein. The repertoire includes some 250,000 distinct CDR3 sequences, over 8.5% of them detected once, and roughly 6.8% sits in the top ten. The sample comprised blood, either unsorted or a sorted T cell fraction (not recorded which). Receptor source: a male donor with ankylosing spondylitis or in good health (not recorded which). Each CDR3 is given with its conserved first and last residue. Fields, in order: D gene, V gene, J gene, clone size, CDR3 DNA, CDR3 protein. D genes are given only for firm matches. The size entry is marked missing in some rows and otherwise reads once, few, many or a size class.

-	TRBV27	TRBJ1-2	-	TGTGCCAGCAGTTTATCGGCAGGACCTACTAACTATGGCTACACCTTC	CASSLSAGPTNYGYTF
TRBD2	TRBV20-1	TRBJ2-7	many	TGCAGTGCTAGCATAGGAAGCGGGAGTCCACAAGAGCAGTACTTC	CSASIGSGSPQEQYF
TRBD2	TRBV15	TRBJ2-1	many	TGTGCCACCAGCACCTGGGGCACTAGCGGGAGTTATGAGCAGTTCTTC	CATSTWGTSGSYEQFF
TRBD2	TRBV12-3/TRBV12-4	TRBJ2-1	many	TGTGCCAGCAGTCTAATCGGGGGGGCCCACAATGAGCAGTTCTTC	CASSLIGGAHNEQFF
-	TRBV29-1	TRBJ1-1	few	TGCAGCGTAGGTTCTTATGGAAACACTGAAGCTTTCTTT	CSVGSYGNTEAFF
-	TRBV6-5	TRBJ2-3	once	TGTGCCAGCAGTTACGACGTTCGGGGTCGGGGGCAGTATTTT	CASSYDVRGRGQYF
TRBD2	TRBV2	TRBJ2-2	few	TGTGCCAGCAGGCGGGGGTTGAACACCGGGGAGCTGTTTTTT	CASRRGLNTGELFF
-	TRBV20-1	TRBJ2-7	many	TGCAGTGCTAGTCCGAGGTTGATACCCTACGAGCAGTACTTC	CSASPRLIPYEQYF
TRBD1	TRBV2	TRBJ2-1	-	TGTGCCAGCACCTATTCCTGGGACAGGGGGTTCTTC	CASTYSWDRGFF
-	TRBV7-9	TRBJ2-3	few	TGTGCCAGCAGCTTAGTGACACCAGATACGCAGTATTTT	CASSLVTPDTQYF
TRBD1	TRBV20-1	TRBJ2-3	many	TGCAGTGCTAGTGTGGGGGACAGTAGCACAGATACGCAGTATTTT	CSASVGDSSTDTQYF
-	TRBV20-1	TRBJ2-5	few	TGCAGTGCTACCAGTGTTCTGGAGACCCAGTACTTC	CSATSVLETQYF
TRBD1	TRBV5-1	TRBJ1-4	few	TGCGCCAGCAGCTTGGAAGGACAGGGGTATGAAAAACTGTTTTTT	CASSLEGQGYEKLFF
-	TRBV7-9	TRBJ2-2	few	TGTGCCAGCGGGGAGCTGTTTTTT	CASGELFF
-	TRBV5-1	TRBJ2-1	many	TGCGCCAGCAGCTTATTCGTGCCGGTGGAGGAGCAGTTCTTC	CASSLFVPVEEQFF
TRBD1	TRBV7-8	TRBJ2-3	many	TGTGCCAGCAGCTTCGGTACAGGGGACCCACAGACAGATACGCAGTATTTT	CASSFGTGDPQTDTQYF
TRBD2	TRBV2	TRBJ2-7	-	TGTGCCAGCAGTCAACGCGATTCTAGCGGGAGCCTCGACGAGCAGTACTTC	CASSQRDSSGSLDEQYF